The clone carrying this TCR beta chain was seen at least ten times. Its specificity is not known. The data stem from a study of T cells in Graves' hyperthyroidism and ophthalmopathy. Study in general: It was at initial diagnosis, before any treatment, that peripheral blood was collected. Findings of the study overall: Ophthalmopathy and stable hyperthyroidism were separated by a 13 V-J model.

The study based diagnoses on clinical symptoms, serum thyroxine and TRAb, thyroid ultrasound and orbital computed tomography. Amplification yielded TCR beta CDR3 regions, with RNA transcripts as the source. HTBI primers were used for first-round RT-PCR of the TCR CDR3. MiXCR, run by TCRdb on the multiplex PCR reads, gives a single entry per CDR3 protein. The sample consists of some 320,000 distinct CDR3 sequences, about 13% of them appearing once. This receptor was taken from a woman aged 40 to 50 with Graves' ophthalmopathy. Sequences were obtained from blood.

CDR3 bases: TGCAGTGCTAGTCCTACAGGGAATATACAGCCCCAGCATTTT. Amino acids: CSASPTGNIQPQHF. The V and J genes are TRBV20-1 and TRBJ1-5; possible D gene TRBD1, 6 bases. Germline CDR1 and CDR2: DFQATT and SNEGSKA (reference sequence). V shed 3 bases and J shed 7 bases, with 16 bases lying between them. The CDR3 sequence is 14 residues long.